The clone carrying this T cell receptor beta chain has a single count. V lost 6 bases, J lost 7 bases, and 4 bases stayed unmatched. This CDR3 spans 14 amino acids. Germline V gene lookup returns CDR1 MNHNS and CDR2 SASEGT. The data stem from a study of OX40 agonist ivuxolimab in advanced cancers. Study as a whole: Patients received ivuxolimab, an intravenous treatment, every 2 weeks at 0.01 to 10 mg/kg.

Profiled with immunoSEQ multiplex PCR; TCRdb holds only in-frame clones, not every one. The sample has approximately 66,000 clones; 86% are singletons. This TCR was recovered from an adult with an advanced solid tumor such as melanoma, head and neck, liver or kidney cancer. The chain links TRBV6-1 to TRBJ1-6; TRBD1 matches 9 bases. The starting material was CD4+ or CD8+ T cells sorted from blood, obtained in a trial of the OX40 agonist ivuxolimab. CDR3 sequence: CASRKDRGNSPLHF. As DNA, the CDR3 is TGTGCCAGCAGGAAGGACAGGGGAAATTCACCCCTCCACTTT.